The sample holds a few counts of the clone carrying this T cell receptor beta chain. Its antigen is unidentified. Trimming left V 6 bases short and J 5 bases short, with 17 bases between. Germline V gene sequence: CDR1 SNHLY, CDR2 FYNNEI. The CDR3 sequence is 14 residues long. These data originate in a study of CD8+ T cells in alopecia areata. Study background: Oral tofacitinib, 5 to 10 mg twice daily, was given in an open-label trial. For 6 to 18 months, tofacitinib was taken, and 6 months off drug followed.

Findings and caveats of the study: Scalp data also include sequences from resident alphabeta T cells of normal skin. In blood and scalp, many expanded lesional clones persisted during tofacitinib.

Treatment reported: oral pan-JAK inhibitor, 5-10 mg twice daily. Reverse transcribed after extraction, RNA yielded cDNA as the sequencing template. Libraries were prepared by immunoSEQ multiplex PCR; TCRdb keeps only in-frame clonotypes and omits some of them. Of a few hundred thousand clones listed, around two fifths are singletons. The sequenced sample was CD4+ T cells sorted from blood, obtained between weeks 30 and 35, from a patient treated with tofacitinib. This chain uses TRBV2 with TRBJ2-7; D may be TRBD2 (6 bases). This sequence was found in a human donor with alopecia areata. The CDR3 here is CASSETRLRDEQYF. The CDR3 nucleotides read TGTGCCAGCAGCGAGACTAGATTGCGGGACGAGCAGTACTTC.